Below, 22 T cell receptor beta chains from the same sample are listed, as sequenced in a study of blood T cell repertoires in COVID-19. The repertoire was sequenced with immunoSEQ multiplex PCR; TCRdb's copy has only in-frame clones and lacks some. The sample records tens of thousands of clones, 82% being singletons. The specimen sequenced was peripheral blood. The source of these receptors is a human donor in a cohort sampled during active COVID-19.

The chain couples TRBV12-3 or TRBV12-4 to TRBJ1-1; TRBD1 matches at 8 bases. Trimming at V came to 4 bases and at J to 2 bases, leaving 0 bases not matched to a gene. CDR3 length: 13 residues. CDR3 region: CASSSGGNTEAFF. CDR3 DNA sequence: TGTGCCAGCAGTTCAGGGGGCAACACTGAAGCTTTCTTT.

The chain uses TRBV29-1 and TRBJ2-5; TRBD2 might be the D (6 bases). Trimming shortened V by 3 bases and J by 2 bases, and 10 bases separated the two germline ends. The CDR3 is 13 residues long. The germline CDR1 and CDR2 sequences are SQVTM and ANQGSEA. CDR3 residues: CSVESGAQETQYF. CDR3 bases: TGCAGCGTTGAGTCGGGAGCGCAAGAGACCCAGTACTTC.

CDR3 protein: CASSLPYGNTEAFF. The CDR3 nucleotides read TGTGCCAGCAGCTTACCTTACGGGAACACTGAAGCTTTCTTT. J is TRBJ1-1 and V is TRBV11-2, with unresolved D. V dropped 2 bases and J dropped 1 base, with 8 bases sitting between them. The CDR3 consists of 14 residues. CDR1 SGHAT and CDR2 FQNNGV come from the germline V gene. The full variable domain, in which reference TRBV11-2 and TRBJ1-1 provide the parts outside the CDR3, is EAGVAQSPRYKIIEKRQSVAFWCNPISGHATLYWYQQILGQGPKLLIQFQNNGVVDDSQLPKDRFSAERLKGVDSTLKIQPAKLEDSAVYLCASSLPYGNTEAFFGQGTRLTVV.

The chain carries TRBV5-3 and TRBJ2-4; D unclear. TRBV5-3 is placed among ORFs of uncertain function. V was pared by 9 bases and J by 0 bases, with 13 bases between. This CDR3 is built from 14 residues. The CDR3 region is CATTVTIAKNIQYF. The CDR3 DNA is TGTGCCACTACCGTGACAATAGCCAAAAACATTCAGTACTTC.

There are many counts of this clone. As DNA, the CDR3 is TGTGCCAGCGGACACCCTTATGGCTACACCTTC. Its translation: CASGHPYGYTF. This chain connects TRBV2 to TRBJ1-2, with D tentatively TRBD1 (5 bases). Germline CDR1 reads SNHLY; CDR2 reads FYNNEI. V lost 8 bases and J 5 bases, leaving 9 bases between the germline ends. The CDR3 has 11 amino acids.

V is TRBV5-6 and J is TRBJ2-1; 9 positions match TRBD2. V trimming: 3 bases; J trimming: 3 bases; junction bases outside the gene matches: 7. CDR1 SGHDT and CDR2 YYEEEE come from the germline V gene. The CDR3 length is 16 residues. In DNA form, the CDR3 reads TGTGCCAGCAGCTACGAGCGGGGGGAATACTACAATGAGCAGTTCTTC. Amino acid sequence: CASSYERGEYYNEQFF.

J is TRBJ2-7 and V is TRBV29-1; 8 bases line up with TRBD1. The CDR3 spans 17 residues. V was pared by 0 bases and J by 4 bases, with 14 bases of the junction left unmatched. CDR1 SQVTM and CDR2 ANQGSEA come from the germline V gene. CDR3 sequence: CSVEDRPDRVGPYEQYF. The CDR3 nucleotides read TGCAGCGTTGAAGATCGACCGGACAGGGTCGGTCCGTACGAGCAGTACTTC.

This clone was found a few times. The chain carries TRBV11-2 and TRBJ2-7, with a possible D match to TRBD1 (5 bases). CDR3 length: 15 residues. CDR1 and CDR2 from the germline V gene are SGHAT and FQNNGV. Between the trimmed V and J ends, which lost 3 bases and 0 bases, there was a span of 12 bases. DNA for the CDR3: TGTGCCAGCAGCTTGACGGTCCAGGGCTCCTACGAGCAGTACTTC. This encodes CASSLTVQGSYEQYF. Together with reference TRBV11-2 and TRBJ2-7, the CDR3 gives the full variable domain: EAGVAQSPRYKIIEKRQSVAFWCNPISGHATLYWYQQILGQGPKLLIQFQNNGVVDDSQLPKDRFSAERLKGVDSTLKIQPAKLEDSAVYLCASSLTVQGSYEQYFGPGTRLTVT.

J is TRBJ2-7 and V is TRBV13, with D possibly matching TRBD1 (6 bases). The CDR3 loop spans 13 amino acids. CDR1 PRHDT and CDR2 FYEKMQ come from the germline V gene (reference sequence). V was clipped by 6 bases and J by 3 bases, with 12 bases between them. The CDR3 DNA is TGTGCCAGCAGTCTCGGACAGAGCTACGAGCAGTACTTC. Translated: CASSLGQSYEQYF. Together with reference TRBV13 and TRBJ2-7, the CDR3 gives the full variable domain: AAGVIQSPRHLIKEKRETATLKCYPIPRHDTVYWYQQGPGQDPQFLISFYEKMQSDKGSIPDRFSAQQFSDYHSELNMSSLELGDSALYFCASSLGQSYEQYFGPGTRLTVT.

The chain is built from TRBV30 and TRBJ2-7, with 7 bases fitting TRBD2. There are 13 residues in the CDR3. Germline CDR1 reads GTSNPN; CDR2 reads SVGIG (reference sequence). J lost 7 bases, V lost 5 bases, and 11 bases had no gene match. The CDR3 region has the DNA TGTGCCTGGGAGCGGGACTCAAGAGGGGAGCAGTACTTC. Protein sequence: CAWERDSRGEQYF. Full variable domain (remainder filled in from reference TRBV30 and TRBJ2-7): SQTIHQWPATLVQPVGSPLSLECTVEGTSNPNLYWYRQAAGRGLQLLFYSVGIGQISSEVPQNLSASRPQDRQFILSSKKLLLSDSGFYLCAWERDSRGEQYFGPGTRLTVT.

The V and J genes are TRBV20-1 and TRBJ2-3; D unresolved. The CDR3 runs 11 residues. Germline V gene data show CDR1 as DFQATT and CDR2 as SNEGSKA (reference sequence). V was cut by 6 bases and J by 5 bases, with 9 bases left in between. The CDR3 reads CSAVRGDTQYF. CDR3 nucleotides: TGCAGTGCAGTTAGAGGAGATACGCAGTATTTT.

The gene calls are TRBV7-6 and TRBJ1-5, with a possible D match to TRBD1 (6 bases). Germline V gives CDR1 SGHVS, CDR2 FNYEAQ. The CDR3 sequence is 14 residues long. With 5 bases removed from V and 3 bases from J, the gap between germline ends came to 11 bases. CDR3 sequence: CASSPQGYNQPQHF. Written as DNA, the CDR3 is TGTGCCAGCAGCCCTCAGGGGTACAATCAGCCCCAGCATTTT.

The V call is TRBV14, the J call TRBJ2-1, with 7 bases identical to TRBD2. Trimming removed 4 bases from V and 8 bases from J; junction bases left unmatched: 14. There are 16 residues in the CDR3. Germline CDR1 reads SGHDN; CDR2 reads FVKESK. CDR3 amino acids: CASSPRGRVRLYEQFF. The CDR3 bases are TGTGCCAGCAGCCCCCGGGGGAGGGTTCGTCTATATGAGCAGTTCTTC.

The chain links TRBV3-1 (or the pseudogene TRBV3-2) to TRBJ1-2; unclear D gene. The CDR3 runs 12 residues. The V end was cut by 3 bases, the J end by 8 bases, with 10 bases between. Germline V CDR1 and CDR2: LGHDT, YNNKEL (reference sequence). DNA of the CDR3: TGTGCCAGCAGCCAGAGTATGTCAGGCTACACCTTC. It translates to CASSQSMSGYTF.

The CDR3 coding sequence is TGTGCCAGCGGAAGGCTCGTAGGGACTCCAAATGGCTACACCTTC. This gives the protein CASGRLVGTPNGYTF. The chain has TRBV2 and TRBJ1-2; tentative D call: TRBD1 (5 bases). The CDR3 extends over 15 amino acids. Germline-derived CDR1 and CDR2 are SNHLY and FYNNEI. V dropped 8 bases and J dropped 6 bases, with 22 bases sitting between them.

This chain links TRBV10-3 with TRBJ2-5, with TRBD2 identical over 12 bases. The V segment lost 2 bases and the J segment 5 bases; nucleotides outside the gene matches: 6. CDR3 length: 16 amino acids. The germline CDR1 and CDR2 sequences are ENHRY and SYGVKD. CDR3 sequence: CAISEGLAGPGETQYF. DNA of the CDR3: TGTGCCATCAGTGAGGGACTAGCGGGGCCCGGGGAGACCCAGTACTTC.

This chain joins TRBV7-2 and TRBJ1-5, with TRBD1 as a possible D gene (6 bases). Trimming took 5 bases from V and 5 from J, leaving 16 bases between them. Germline V gene lookup returns CDR1 SGHTA and CDR2 FQGNSA. The CDR3 runs to 15 residues. CDR3 DNA sequence: TGTGCCAGCAGCGAAACCCGGGACATTTATCAGCCCCAGCATTTT. Translation gives CASSETRDIYQPQHF.

V and J are TRBV7-9 and TRBJ1-6; 7 bases align to TRBD1. CDR1 and CDR2 (germline): SEHNR, FQNEAQ (reference sequence). The CDR3 covers 19 residues. With V trimmed by 5 bases and J by 0 bases, 13 bases remained unmatched. The CDR3 coding sequence is TGTGCCAGCAGCCAGGGGGGAAGGGAACGGAGCTCCTATAATTCACCCCTCCACTTT. Translating gives CASSQGGRERSSYNSPLHF.

V gene TRBV4-2 combines with J gene TRBJ2-3, with TRBD2 as a possible D gene (6 bases). Germline V gene lookup returns CDR1 LGHNA and CDR2 YNFKEQ. Trimming cost V 1 base and J 9 bases, with 14 bases left between them. The CDR3 runs to 14 residues. CDR3 nucleotide sequence: TGTGCCAGCAGCCAAGTTGGCGGGGCCGAGACGCAGTATTTT. Translating gives CASSQVGGAETQYF.

This clone was observed a handful of times. The CDR3 is CASSPDGLPNQPQHF. CDR3 DNA: TGTGCCAGCAGCCCGGACGGACTCCCCAATCAGCCCCAGCATTTT. The rearrangement links TRBV3-1 (or the pseudogene TRBV3-2) to TRBJ1-5; D is unresolved. The V and J ends lost 4 bases and 3 bases respectively, with 13 bases between them. This CDR3 has 15 residues. CDR1 LGHDT and CDR2 YNNKEL come from the germline V gene (reference sequence).

The genes are TRBV6-2 or TRBV6-3 and TRBJ2-5; possibly TRBD1 for D (5 bases). V shed 0 bases and J shed 7 bases, with 15 bases lying between them. The CDR3 extends over 15 amino acids. CDR1 is MNHEY, CDR2 SVGEGT, per germline. CDR3 nucleotide sequence: TGTGCCAGCAGTTACTCGTTAAGGCAGGGTGGGACCCAGTACTTC. This encodes CASSYSLRQGGTQYF.

V usage is TRBV5-1 and J usage is TRBJ2-2; D is possibly TRBD1 (6 bases). The CDR3 contains 15 residues. Between the trimmed V and J ends, which lost 1 base and 1 base, there was a span of 8 bases. Germline V gives CDR1 SGHRS, CDR2 YFSETQ. DNA of the CDR3: TGCGCCAGCAGCTTGTTACAGGGGAACACCGGGGAGCTGTTTTTT. Amino acids: CASSLLQGNTGELFF.